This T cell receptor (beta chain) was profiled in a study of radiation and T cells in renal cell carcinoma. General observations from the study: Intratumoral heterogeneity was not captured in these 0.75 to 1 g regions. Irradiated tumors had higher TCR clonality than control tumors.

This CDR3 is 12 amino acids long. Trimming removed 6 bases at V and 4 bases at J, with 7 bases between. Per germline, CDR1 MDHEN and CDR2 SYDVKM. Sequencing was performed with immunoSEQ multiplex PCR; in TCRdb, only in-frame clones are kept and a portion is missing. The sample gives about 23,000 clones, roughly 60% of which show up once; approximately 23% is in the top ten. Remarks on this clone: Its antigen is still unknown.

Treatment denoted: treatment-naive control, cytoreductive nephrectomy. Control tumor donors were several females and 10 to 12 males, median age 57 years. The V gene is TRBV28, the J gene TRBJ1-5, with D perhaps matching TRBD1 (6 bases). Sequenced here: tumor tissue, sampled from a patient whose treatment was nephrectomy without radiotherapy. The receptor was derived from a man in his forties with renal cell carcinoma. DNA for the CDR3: TGTGCCAGCAGGGGGACAAATCAGCCCCAGCATTTT. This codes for CASRGTNQPQHF.